These T cell receptor beta chains were read from a single sample in a study of CD4 T cells in relation to SARS-CoV-2 and coronaviruses. Repertoires were generated with immunoSEQ multiplex PCR, while TCRdb's copy carries only in-frame clones and drops some. The sample has about 37,000 clones, roughly 88% seen once. Sequencing used memory CD4+ T cells from PBMCs. The receptors stem from an adult with COVID-19. The CDR3 runs from the conserved cysteine through the conserved F or W. Fields, in order: V gene, J gene, D gene, clone size, CDR3 protein, CDR3 DNA. D genes are given only for firm matches. Size tells how often a clone was seen (once, few, many) or the class of an expanded clone, and some rows leave it out.

V: TRBV6-1; J: TRBJ2-7; D: NA; size: NA; CDR3: CASSETPGRWMYF; DNA: TGTGCCAGCAGTGAGACTCCGGGACGATGGATGTACTTC
V: TRBV4-1; J: TRBJ2-7; D: TRBD2; size: NA; CDR3: CASSQDWTSGRGGLHEQYF; DNA: TGCGCCAGCAGCCAAGATTGGACTAGCGGGAGAGGAGGGTTACACGAGCAGTACTTC
V: TRBV28; J: TRBJ1-2; D: NA; size: NA; CDR3: CASSLSEQRGYTF; DNA: TGTGCCAGCAGTTTATCTGAACAACGTGGCTACACCTTC
V: TRBV7-8; J: TRBJ2-4; D: NA; size: few; CDR3: CASSPTGLGGGQWGKNIQYF; DNA: TGTGCCAGCAGCCCCACCGGGTTGGGAGGAGGGCAGTGGGGCAAAAACATTCAGTACTTC
V: TRBV2; J: TRBJ2-5; D: TRBD2; size: NA; CDR3: CASSEARGDRETQYF; DNA: TGTGCCAGCAGTGAAGCTCGGGGGGACCGGGAGACCCAGTACTTC
V: TRBV6-5; J: TRBJ2-1; D: TRBD2; size: NA; CDR3: CASSLLAGTYNEQFF; DNA: TGTGCCAGCAGTCTCCTAGCGGGAACCTACAATGAGCAGTTCTTC
V: TRBV4-1; J: TRBJ1-1; D: NA; size: NA; CDR3: CASSPFSPLTEAFF; DNA: TGCGCCAGCAGCCCCTTTTCCCCTCTCACTGAAGCTTTCTTT
V: TRBV14; J: TRBJ2-1; D: TRBD2; size: NA; CDR3: CASSHFSSGLRNEQFF; DNA: TGTGCCAGCAGCCACTTTTCTAGCGGTCTTAGAAATGAGCAGTTCTTC
V: TRBV12-3/TRBV12-4; J: TRBJ2-7; D: NA; size: few; CDR3: CASSFGPRPEQYF; DNA: TGTGCCAGCAGTTTCGGCCCCCGTCCCGAGCAGTACTTC
V: TRBV5-1; J: TRBJ2-3; D: TRBD2; size: once; CDR3: CASSSPRASGSSTDTQYF; DNA: TGCGCCAGCAGCAGCCCAAGGGCTAGCGGGAGTAGCACAGATACGCAGTATTTT
V: TRBV7-8; J: TRBJ1-5; D: TRBD1; size: NA; CDR3: CASSLGTGGGQPQHF; DNA: TGTGCCAGCAGCTTAGGGACAGGGGGCGGTCAGCCCCAGCATTTT
V: TRBV7-9; J: TRBJ2-3; D: TRBD2; size: NA; CDR3: CASSSFPGTSGSRTDTQYF; DNA: TGTGCCAGCAGCTCCTTTCCCGGGACTAGCGGGAGTAGGACAGATACGCAGTATTTT
V: TRBV5-1; J: TRBJ2-1; D: TRBD2; size: NA; CDR3: CASSAAGGPFNEQFF; DNA: TGCGCCAGCAGCGCAGCGGGAGGGCCATTCAATGAGCAGTTCTTC
V: TRBV19; J: TRBJ2-1; D: NA; size: NA; CDR3: CASSISGVNEQFF; DNA: TGTGCCAGTAGTATCTCCGGGGTCAATGAGCAGTTCTTC
V: TRBV6-2/TRBV6-3; J: TRBJ2-1; D: NA; size: few; CDR3: CASSYGDNEQFF; DNA: TGTGCCAGCAGTTATGGTGACAATGAGCAGTTCTTC
V: TRBV6-5; J: TRBJ2-7; D: TRBD2; size: once; CDR3: CASSKSGGREQYF; DNA: TGTGCCAGCTCCAAGTCGGGCGGGAGGGAGCAGTACTTC
V: TRBV9; J: TRBJ2-1; D: NA; size: NA; CDR3: CASSVDGSASSYNEQFF; DNA: TGTGCCAGCAGCGTAGATGGTAGCGCGAGCTCCTACAATGAGCAGTTCTTC
V: TRBV23-1; J: TRBJ2-7; D: NA; size: NA; CDR3: CASSQARQDYPAPNEQYF; DNA: TGCGCCAGCAGTCAAGCCCGACAGGATTATCCCGCTCCGAACGAGCAGTACTTC
V: TRBV30; J: TRBJ2-5; D: NA; size: NA; CDR3: CAWSGGSRETQYF; DNA: TGTGCCTGGAGTGGGGGGTCTAGGGAGACCCAGTACTTC
V: TRBV6-1; J: TRBJ2-7; D: TRBD1; size: NA; CDR3: CASSPGTGNYEQYF; DNA: TGTGCCAGCAGTCCCGGGACAGGGAACTACGAGCAGTACTTC
V: TRBV6-6; J: TRBJ2-3; D: TRBD2; size: NA; CDR3: CASSYSTGRADTQYF; DNA: TGTGCCAGCAGTTACTCGACGGGGAGGGCAGATACGCAGTATTTT
V: TRBV5-5; J: TRBJ1-6; D: NA; size: NA; CDR3: CASSLAGENSPLHF; DNA: TGTGCCAGCAGCTTGGCGGGGGAAAATTCACCCCTCCACTTT
V: TRBV25-1; J: TRBJ2-1; D: NA; size: NA; CDR3: CASSDVTRSYNEQFF; DNA: TGTGCCAGCAGTGACGTGACTCGCTCCTACAATGAGCAGTTCTTC
V: TRBV27; J: TRBJ2-7; D: NA; size: NA; CDR3: CASSLGGGGGYVYEQYF; DNA: TGTGCCAGCAGTTTAGGAGGGGGAGGGGGCTACGTCTACGAGCAGTACTTC
V: TRBV6-5; J: TRBJ1-5; D: TRBD1; size: NA; CDR3: CASSRQGSNQPQHF; DNA: TGTGCCAGCAGTCGACAGGGGAGCAATCAGCCCCAGCATTTT
V: TRBV7-9; J: TRBJ2-2; D: NA; size: NA; CDR3: CASSLSLAGELFF; DNA: TGTGCCAGCAGCTTAAGTCTCGCCGGGGAGCTGTTTTTT
V: TRBV10-3; J: TRBJ2-1; D: TRBD1; size: NA; CDR3: CAINDFGQGNNEQFF; DNA: TGTGCCATTAACGATTTCGGACAGGGCAACAATGAGCAGTTCTTC
V: TRBV7-8; J: TRBJ2-3; D: NA; size: NA; CDR3: CASSLRGAISTDTQYF; DNA: TGTGCCAGCAGCTTACGAGGTGCCATAAGCACAGATACGCAGTATTTT